The rows below give T cell receptor beta chains drawn from one sample of a study of T cell repertoires in cytomegalovirus infection. MiXCR was run by TCRdb on the reads, yielding one entry per CDR3 protein. The sample yields around 23,000 distinct CDR3 sequences, 20% to 25% seen once. The antigens for these receptors are not known. This sample comprised CD8+ T cells from cultured PBMCs, obtained from culture after CMV antigen stimulation. These TCRs come from a human donor in good health (CMV status not recorded). Some clones in this sample may be carry-over from other donors' samples. The CDR3 runs from the conserved cysteine through the conserved F or W. Fields, in order: V gene, D gene, J gene, clone size, CDR3 DNA, CDR3 protein. D genes are given only for firm matches. Some rows mark clone size as missing; the rest say once, few, many or name a class of expanded clone.

TRBV6-1	TRBD1	TRBJ2-1	few	TGTGCCAGCAGTGAAGCCCCGACGGGACAGGGTCGAAATGAGCAGTTCTTC	CASSEAPTGQGRNEQFF
TRBV7-6	.	TRBJ2-3	few	TGTGCCAGCAGCTTAAGCTTCGGGGTGACAACAGATACGCAGTATTTT	CASSLSFGVTTDTQYF
TRBV2	.	TRBJ2-7	.	TGTGCCAGCAGTGGAGGAGAAGGGCTAGTTAAGTACTTC	CASSGGEGLVKYF
TRBV10-3	.	TRBJ2-3	few	TGTGCCATCCACTCATCTAGCACAGATACGCAGTATTTT	CAIHSSSTDTQYF
TRBV7-8	TRBD1	TRBJ1-6	many	TGTGCCAGCAGCCAAGGACAGGGTGTCAATTCACCCCTCCACTTT	CASSQGQGVNSPLHF
TRBV9	.	TRBJ2-1	.	TGTGCCAGCAGCGTAGATGGAGGGCCCCAATACAATGAGCAGTTCTTC	CASSVDGGPQYNEQFF
TRBV7-6	TRBD1	TRBJ1-1	.	TGTGCCAGCAGCTTAGTCACAGGGGGGACGACTGAAGCTTTCTTT	CASSLVTGGTTEAFF
TRBV27	TRBD1	TRBJ2-6	many	TGTGCCAGCAGTTTATCTGGGACCGGGACAGCAGCCTCTGGGGCCAACGTCCTGACTTTC	CASSLSGTGTAASGANVLTF
TRBV4-1	.	TRBJ1-1	few	TGCGCCAGCAGCCAGTCGGTCGGGGAGCGTGAAGCTTTCTTT	CASSQSVGEREAFF
TRBV7-2	.	TRBJ1-4	many	TGTGCCAGCAGCCAGAATCGAGTGGAAAAACTGTTTTTT	CASSQNRVEKLFF
TRBV18	.	TRBJ2-3	.	TGTGCCAGCTCCCCGGGCCCCACAGATACGCAGTATTTT	CASSPGPTDTQYF
TRBV4-1	.	TRBJ1-5	.	TGCGCCAGCAGCCAAGATATGGCAGTTAGCAATCAGCCCCAGCATTTT	CASSQDMAVSNQPQHF
TRBV7-6	.	TRBJ1-5	.	TGTGCCAGCAGCTTAAACAGGGCCAATCAGCCCCAGCATTTT	CASSLNRANQPQHF
TRBV19	TRBD1	TRBJ2-7	few	TGTGCCAGTAGTTCGTGGACAGGGAACGAGCAGTACTTC	CASSSWTGNEQYF
TRBV5-6	.	TRBJ2-3	few	TGTGCCAGCAGCTTGGGCGTGACTAGTGCCACAGATACGCAGTATTTT	CASSLGVTSATDTQYF
TRBV19	.	TRBJ1-2	.	TGTGCCAGTAGGAGAGACTTCAAGCTCCCCCAGGGTGGCTACACCTTC	CASRRDFKLPQGGYTF
TRBV6-2/TRBV6-3	.	TRBJ2-7	.	TGTGCCAGCAGTTACCGACAGCTGGACTACGAGCAGTACTTC	CASSYRQLDYEQYF
TRBV27	.	TRBJ1-1	once	TGTGCCAGCAGTTTTGGTCCGAACACTGAAGCTTTCTTT	CASSFGPNTEAFF
TRBV7-2	.	TRBJ2-5	many	TGTGCCAGCAGCTCCCGGGCCTTTTGGACCCCCCAAGAGACCCAGTACTTC	CASSSRAFWTPQETQYF
TRBV7-9	TRBD1	TRBJ2-7	many	TGTGCCAGCAGCTCAAGGGACAGCGGACGATTCTCCTACGAGCAGTACTTC	CASSSRDSGRFSYEQYF
TRBV7-2	.	TRBJ1-5	many	TGTGCCAGCAGCTTCCCCGATCAGCCCCAGCATTTT	CASSFPDQPQHF
TRBV20-1	.	TRBJ2-1	few	TGCAGTGCTAGAGAACGGGGGTCCAGCTACAATGAGCAGTTCTTC	CSARERGSSYNEQFF
TRBV18	.	TRBJ1-4	.	TGTGCCAGCTCACGGGACTCATATACGGGTGAAAAACTGTTTTTT	CASSRDSYTGEKLFF
TRBV19	.	TRBJ1-5	few	TGTGCCAGTAGTACCCCGCCGGGGGCCGTGGTCAATCAGCCCCAGCATTTT	CASSTPPGAVVNQPQHF
TRBV6-2/TRBV6-3	TRBD1	TRBJ2-5	.	TGTGCCAGCAGTTCTCCCTGGACAGGTCGTCAAGAGACCCAGTACTTC	CASSSPWTGRQETQYF